The TCR beta chain under discussion was sequenced for a study of control samples from healthy donors and cancer patients. The repertoire was sequenced with immunoSEQ multiplex PCR; TCRdb's copy has only in-frame clones and lacks some. Altogether 150,000 or so clones are present, 70% to 90% being singletons, with the ten largest covering around 5%. The CDR3 sequence is 15 residues long. Germline loops: CDR1 LGHDT, CDR2 YNNKEL (reference sequence). J gave up 5 bases and V 4 bases, and 9 bases lay outside the gene matches. The sequence was collected from a woman aged 25 to 39 in good health. The chain uses TRBV3-1 (or the pseudogene TRBV3-2) and TRBJ1-2; 8 bases match TRBD1. Sequencing was performed on blood. For the CDR3, the DNA is TGTGCCAGCAGCCGAGTCCAGACAGGGGAGTATGGCTACACCTTC. Its translation is CASSRVQTGEYGYTF.